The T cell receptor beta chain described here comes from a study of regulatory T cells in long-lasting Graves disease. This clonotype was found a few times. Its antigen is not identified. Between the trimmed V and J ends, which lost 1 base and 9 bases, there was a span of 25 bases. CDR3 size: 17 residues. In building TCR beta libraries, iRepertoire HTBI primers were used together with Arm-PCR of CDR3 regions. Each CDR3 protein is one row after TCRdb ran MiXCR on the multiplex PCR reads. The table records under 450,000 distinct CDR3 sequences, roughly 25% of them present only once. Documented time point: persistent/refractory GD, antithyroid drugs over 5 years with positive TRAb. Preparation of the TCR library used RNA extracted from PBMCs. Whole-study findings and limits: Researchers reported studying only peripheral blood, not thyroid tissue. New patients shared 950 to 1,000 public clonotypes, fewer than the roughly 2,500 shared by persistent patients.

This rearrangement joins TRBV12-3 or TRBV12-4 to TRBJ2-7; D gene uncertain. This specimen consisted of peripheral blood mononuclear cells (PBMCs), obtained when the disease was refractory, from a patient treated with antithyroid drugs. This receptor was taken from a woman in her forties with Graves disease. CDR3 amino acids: CASSLVRTAVPPKSQYF. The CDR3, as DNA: TGTGCCAGCAGTTTAGTAAGGACCGCAGTACCTCCTAAATCGCAGTACTTC.